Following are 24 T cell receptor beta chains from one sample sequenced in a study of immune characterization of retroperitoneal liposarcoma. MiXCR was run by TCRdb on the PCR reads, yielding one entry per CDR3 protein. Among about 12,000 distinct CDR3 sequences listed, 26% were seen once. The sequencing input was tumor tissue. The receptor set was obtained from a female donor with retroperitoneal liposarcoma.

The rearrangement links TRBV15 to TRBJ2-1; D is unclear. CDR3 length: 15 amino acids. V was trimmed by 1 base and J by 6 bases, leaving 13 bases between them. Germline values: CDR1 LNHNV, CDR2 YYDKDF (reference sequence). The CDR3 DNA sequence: TGTGCCACCAGCAGAGGCGATCTATGGGGCAATGAGCAGTTCTTC. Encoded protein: CATSRGDLWGNEQFF. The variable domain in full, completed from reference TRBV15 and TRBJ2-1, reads DAMVIQNPRYQVTQFGKPVTLSCSQTLNHNVMYWYQQKSSQAPKLLFHYYDKDFNNEADTPDNFQSRRPNTSFCFLDIRSPGLGDTAMYLCATSRGDLWGNEQFFGPGTRLTVL.

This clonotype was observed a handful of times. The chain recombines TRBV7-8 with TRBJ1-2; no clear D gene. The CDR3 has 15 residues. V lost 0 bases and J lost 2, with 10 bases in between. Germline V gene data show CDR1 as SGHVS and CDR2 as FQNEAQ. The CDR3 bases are TGTGCCAGCAGCTTAGCAGGGCTACTAAACTATGGCTACACCTTC. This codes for CASSLAGLLNYGYTF.

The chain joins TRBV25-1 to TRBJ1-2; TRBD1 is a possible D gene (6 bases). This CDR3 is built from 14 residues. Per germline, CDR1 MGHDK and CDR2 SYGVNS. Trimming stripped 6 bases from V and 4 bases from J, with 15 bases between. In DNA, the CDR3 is TGTGCCAGCAGGGACAGACAGAGCCCCTATGGCTACACCTTC. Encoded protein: CASRDRQSPYGYTF.

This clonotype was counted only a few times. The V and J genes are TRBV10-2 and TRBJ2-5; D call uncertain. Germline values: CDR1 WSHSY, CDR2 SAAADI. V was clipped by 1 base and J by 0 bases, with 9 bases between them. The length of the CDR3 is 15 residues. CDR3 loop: CASSEYQLYQETQYF. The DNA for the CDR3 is TGCGCCAGCAGTGAGTACCAGCTGTACCAAGAGACCCAGTACTTC.

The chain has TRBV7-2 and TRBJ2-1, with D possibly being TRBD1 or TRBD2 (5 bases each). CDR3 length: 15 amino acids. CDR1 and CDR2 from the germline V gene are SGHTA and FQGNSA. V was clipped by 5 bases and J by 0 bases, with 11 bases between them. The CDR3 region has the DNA TGTGCCAGCAGCGAGGGACCGCTCTCCTACAATGAGCAGTTCTTC. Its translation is CASSEGPLSYNEQFF.

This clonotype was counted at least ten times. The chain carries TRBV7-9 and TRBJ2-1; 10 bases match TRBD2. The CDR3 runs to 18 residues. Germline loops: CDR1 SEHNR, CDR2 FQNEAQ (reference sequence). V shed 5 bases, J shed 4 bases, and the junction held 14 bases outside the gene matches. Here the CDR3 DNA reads TGTGCCAGCAGCGGGACTAGCGACGATAGAGGGGGATACAATGAGCAGTTCTTC. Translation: CASSGTSDDRGGYNEQFF.

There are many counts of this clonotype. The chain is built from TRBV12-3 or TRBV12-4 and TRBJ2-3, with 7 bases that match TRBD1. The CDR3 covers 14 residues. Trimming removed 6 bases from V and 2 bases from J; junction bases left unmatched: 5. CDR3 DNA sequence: TGTGCCAGCAGCCAAACAGGGGTCACAGATACGCAGTATTTT. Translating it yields CASSQTGVTDTQYF.

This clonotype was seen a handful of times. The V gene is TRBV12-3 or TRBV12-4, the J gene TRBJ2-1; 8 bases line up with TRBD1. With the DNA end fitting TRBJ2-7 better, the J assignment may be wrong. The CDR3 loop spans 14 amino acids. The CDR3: CASSSPGQADEQYF. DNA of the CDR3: TGTGCCAGCAGTTCGCCGGGACAGGCGGACGAGCAGTACTTC.

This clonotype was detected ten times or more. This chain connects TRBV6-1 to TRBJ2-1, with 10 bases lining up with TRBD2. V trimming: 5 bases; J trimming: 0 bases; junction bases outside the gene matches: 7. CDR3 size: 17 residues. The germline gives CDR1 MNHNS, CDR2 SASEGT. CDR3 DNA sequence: TGTGCCAGCAGTTTTGGGACTAGCGTGAGCTCCTACAATGAGCAGTTCTTC. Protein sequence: CASSFGTSVSSYNEQFF.

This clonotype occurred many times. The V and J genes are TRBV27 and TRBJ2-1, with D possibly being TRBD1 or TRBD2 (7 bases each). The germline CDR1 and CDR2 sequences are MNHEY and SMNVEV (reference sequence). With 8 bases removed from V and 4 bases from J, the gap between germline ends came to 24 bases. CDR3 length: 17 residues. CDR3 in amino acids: CASRAGAGGKPYNEQFF. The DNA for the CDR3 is TGTGCCAGCCGGGCGGGAGCAGGGGGGAAACCTTACAATGAGCAGTTCTTC.

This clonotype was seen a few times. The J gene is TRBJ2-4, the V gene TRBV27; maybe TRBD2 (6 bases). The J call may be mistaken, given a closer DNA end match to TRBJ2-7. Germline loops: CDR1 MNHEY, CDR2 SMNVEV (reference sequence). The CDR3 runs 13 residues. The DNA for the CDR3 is TGTGCCAGCAGTTTAAGACTAGGCTACGAGCAGTACTTC. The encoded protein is CASSLRLGYEQYF.

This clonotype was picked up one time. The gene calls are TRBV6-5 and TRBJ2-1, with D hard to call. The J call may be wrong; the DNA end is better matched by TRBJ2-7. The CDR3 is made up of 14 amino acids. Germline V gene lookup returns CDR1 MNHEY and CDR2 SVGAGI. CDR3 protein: CASSEDASYNEQYF. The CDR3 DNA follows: TGTGCCAGCAGTGAAGACGCCTCCTACAATGAGCAGTACTTC.

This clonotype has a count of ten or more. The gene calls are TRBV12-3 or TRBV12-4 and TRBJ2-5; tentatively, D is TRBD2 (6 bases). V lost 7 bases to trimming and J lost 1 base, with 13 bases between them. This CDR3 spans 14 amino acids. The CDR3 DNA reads TGTGCCAGCACCTTGGGGGGTTCCCAAGAGACCCAGTACTTC. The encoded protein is CASTLGGSQETQYF.

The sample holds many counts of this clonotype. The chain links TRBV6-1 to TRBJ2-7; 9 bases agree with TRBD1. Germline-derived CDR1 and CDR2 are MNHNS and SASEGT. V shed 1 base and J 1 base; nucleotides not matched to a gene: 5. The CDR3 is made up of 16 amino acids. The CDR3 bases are TGTGCCAGCAGTGAAGATGAAGGACAGGGGTCCTACGAGCAGTACTTC. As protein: CASSEDEGQGSYEQYF.

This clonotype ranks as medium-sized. The CDR3: CASRLNQETQYF. CDR3 sequence (DNA): TGTGCCAGCAGGCTGAATCAAGAGACCCAGTACTTC. The chain recombines TRBV6-1 with TRBJ2-5, with D uncertain. The CDR3 runs 12 residues. Trimming stripped 6 bases from V and 2 bases from J, with 7 bases between. Germline CDR1 and CDR2: MNHNS and SASEGT.

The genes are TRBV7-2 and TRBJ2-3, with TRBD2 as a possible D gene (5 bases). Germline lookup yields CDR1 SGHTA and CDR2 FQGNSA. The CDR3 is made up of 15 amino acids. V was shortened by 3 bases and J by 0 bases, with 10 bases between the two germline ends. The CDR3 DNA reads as TGTGCCAGCAGCTTGAGGGAGTCTAGCACAGATACGCAGTATTTT. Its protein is CASSLRESSTDTQYF.

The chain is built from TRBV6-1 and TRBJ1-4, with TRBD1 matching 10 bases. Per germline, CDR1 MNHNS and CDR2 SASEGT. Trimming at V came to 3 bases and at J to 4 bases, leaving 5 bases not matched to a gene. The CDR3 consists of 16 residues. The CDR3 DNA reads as TGTGCCAGCAGTGAGGAGACAGGGGGCGGTAATGAAAAACTGTTTTTT. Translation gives CASSEETGGGNEKLFF.

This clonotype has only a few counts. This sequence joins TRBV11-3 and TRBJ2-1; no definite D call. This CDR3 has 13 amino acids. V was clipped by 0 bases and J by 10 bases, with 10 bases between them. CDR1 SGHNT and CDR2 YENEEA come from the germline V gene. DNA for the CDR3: TGTGCCAGCAGCTTAGAGGGTTCCTACGAGCAGTTCTTC. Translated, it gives CASSLEGSYEQFF.

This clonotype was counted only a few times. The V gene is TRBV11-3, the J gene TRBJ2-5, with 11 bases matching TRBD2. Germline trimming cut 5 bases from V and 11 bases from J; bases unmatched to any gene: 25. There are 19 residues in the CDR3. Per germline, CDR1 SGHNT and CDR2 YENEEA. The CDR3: CASSNNIVLAGDLRGEQYF. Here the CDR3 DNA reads TGTGCCAGCAGCAACAACATCGTACTAGCGGGAGATCTAAGAGGTGAGCAGTACTTC.

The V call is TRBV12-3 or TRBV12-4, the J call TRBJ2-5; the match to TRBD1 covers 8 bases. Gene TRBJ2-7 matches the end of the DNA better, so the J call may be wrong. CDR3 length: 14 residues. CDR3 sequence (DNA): TGTGCCAGCAGTCCCCGGACAGGGAGATACGAGCAGTACTTC. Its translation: CASSPRTGRYEQYF.

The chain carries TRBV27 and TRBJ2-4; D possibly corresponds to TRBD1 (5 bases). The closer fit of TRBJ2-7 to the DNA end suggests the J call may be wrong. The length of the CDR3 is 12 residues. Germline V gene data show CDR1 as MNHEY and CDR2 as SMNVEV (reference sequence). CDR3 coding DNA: TGTGCCAGCGGAAAGACAGTCTACGAGCAGTACTTC. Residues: CASGKTVYEQYF.

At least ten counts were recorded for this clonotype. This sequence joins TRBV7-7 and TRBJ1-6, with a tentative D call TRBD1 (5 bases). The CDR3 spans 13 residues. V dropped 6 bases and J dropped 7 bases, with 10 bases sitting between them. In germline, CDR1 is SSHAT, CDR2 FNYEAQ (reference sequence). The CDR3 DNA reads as TGTGCCAGCAGGCCACCAGGGAATTCACCCCTCCACTTT. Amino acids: CASRPPGNSPLHF.

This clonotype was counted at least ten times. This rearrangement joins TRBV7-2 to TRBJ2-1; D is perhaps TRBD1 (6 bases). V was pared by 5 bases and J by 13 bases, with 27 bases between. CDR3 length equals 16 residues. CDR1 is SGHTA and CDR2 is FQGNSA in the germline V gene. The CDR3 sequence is CASSLGRNRATETQFF. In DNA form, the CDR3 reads TGTGCCAGCAGCCTCGGGCGAAACAGGGCAACAGAGACCCAGTTCTTC. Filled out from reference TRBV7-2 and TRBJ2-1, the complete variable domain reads GAGVSQSPSNKVTEKGKDVELRCDPISGHTALYWYRQSLGQGLEFLIYFQGNSAPDKSGLPSDRFSAERTGGSVSTLTIQRTQQEDSAVYLCASSLGRNRATETQFFGPGTRLTVL.

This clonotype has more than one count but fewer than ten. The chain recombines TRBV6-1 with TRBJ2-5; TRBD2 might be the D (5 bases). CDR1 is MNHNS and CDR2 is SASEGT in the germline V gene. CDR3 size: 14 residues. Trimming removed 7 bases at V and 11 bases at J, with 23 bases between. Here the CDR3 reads CASKALLPEGEQYF. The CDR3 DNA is TGTGCCAGCAAGGCCCTCTTGCCCGAGGGTGAGCAGTACTTC.